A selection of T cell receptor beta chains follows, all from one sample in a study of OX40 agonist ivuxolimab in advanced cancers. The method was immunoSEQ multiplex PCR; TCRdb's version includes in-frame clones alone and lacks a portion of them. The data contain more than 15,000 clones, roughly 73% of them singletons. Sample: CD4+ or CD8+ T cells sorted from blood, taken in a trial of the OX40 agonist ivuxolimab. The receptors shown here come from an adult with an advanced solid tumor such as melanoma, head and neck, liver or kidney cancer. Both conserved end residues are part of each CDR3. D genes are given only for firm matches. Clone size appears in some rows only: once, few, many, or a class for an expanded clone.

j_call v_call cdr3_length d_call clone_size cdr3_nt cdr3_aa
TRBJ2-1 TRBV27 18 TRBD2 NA TGTGCCAGCAGTTTACTCGGGACTAGCGGGACCGACTGGGATGAGCAGTTCTTC CASSLLGTSGTDWDEQFF
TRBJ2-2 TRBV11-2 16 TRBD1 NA TGTGCCAGCAGCTTGGGGACAGGGAGTAGGACCGGGGAGCTGTTTTTT CASSLGTGSRTGELFF
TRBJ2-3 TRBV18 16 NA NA TGTGCCAGCCCCCCCTCCGACAGGCTGAGCACAGATACGCAGTATTTT CASPPSDRLSTDTQYF
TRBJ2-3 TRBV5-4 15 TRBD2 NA TGTGCCAGCAGCTCGACTAGCGGAGGCACAGATACGCAGTATTTT CASSSTSGGTDTQYF
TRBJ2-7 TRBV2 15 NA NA TGTGCCAGCAGTGGCGGTCGGAGGATCTCCTACGAGCAGTACTTC CASSGGRRISYEQYF
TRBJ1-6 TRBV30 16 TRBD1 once TGTGCCTGGAGCGGGACAGGGGGGATCTATAATTCACCCCTCCACTTT CAWSGTGGIYNSPLHF
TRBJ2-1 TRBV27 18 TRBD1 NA TGTGCCAGCAGTTTTTCCGGACAGGGGAGCTTGGGGTACAATGAGCAGTTCTTC CASSFSGQGSLGYNEQFF
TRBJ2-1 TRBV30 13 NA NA TGTGCCTGGAGTGTCTTTGACTACAATGAGCAGTTCTTC CAWSVFDYNEQFF
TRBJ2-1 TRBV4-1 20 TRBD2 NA TGCGCCAGCAGCCAAGATACTAGCGGGCCATTCCCTAGCTCCTACAATGAGCAGTTCTTC CASSQDTSGPFPSSYNEQFF
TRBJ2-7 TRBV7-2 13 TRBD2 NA TGTGCCAGCAGAATCGGGACTAGAGGCGAGCAGTACTTC CASRIGTRGEQYF
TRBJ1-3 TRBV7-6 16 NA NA TGTGCCAGCAGCTTAGCGACATGGGGTATAAGAAACACCATATATTTT CASSLATWGIRNTIYF
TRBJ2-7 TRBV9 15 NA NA TGTGCCAGCAGCGTAGGGACATACGGCGGGGACGAGCAGTACTTC CASSVGTYGGDEQYF
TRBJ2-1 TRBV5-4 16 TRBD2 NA TGTGCCAGCAGCTCTAGCGGGAGGGCCAGTATCGATGAGCAGTTCTTC CASSSSGRASIDEQFF
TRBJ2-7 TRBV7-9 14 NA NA TGTGCCAGCAGCTTCGGGATCGCCTCCTACGAGCAGTACTTC CASSFGIASYEQYF
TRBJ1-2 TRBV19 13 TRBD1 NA TGTGCCAGTAGTATAGGGACAGGGGGCGGCTACACCTTC CASSIGTGGGYTF
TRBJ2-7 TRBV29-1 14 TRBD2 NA TGCAGCGTTGAAGCGGGAGGATGGTCCTACGAGCAGTACTTC CSVEAGGWSYEQYF
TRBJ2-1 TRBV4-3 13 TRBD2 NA TGCGCCAGCAGCCAAGGGAGGGCGGGAGTGCAATTCTTC CASSQGRAGVQFF
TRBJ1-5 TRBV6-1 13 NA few TGTGCCAGCAGTGAGACCTTAAATCAGCCCCAGCATTTT CASSETLNQPQHF
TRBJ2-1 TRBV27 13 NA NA TGTGCCAGCAGTCCGCCCCAGAATAATGAGCAGTTCTTC CASSPPQNNEQFF
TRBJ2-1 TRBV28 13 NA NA TGTGCCAGCAGTTTATTAAGAAGCAATGAGCAGTTCTTC CASSLLRSNEQFF
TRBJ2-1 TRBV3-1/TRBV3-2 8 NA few TGTGCCAGCAGCCAAGCCTTCTTC CASSQAFF
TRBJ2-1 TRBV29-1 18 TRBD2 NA TGCAGCGTTGAAGACCCGGGACTAGCGGGAAGCTCCTACAATGAGCAGTTCTTC CSVEDPGLAGSSYNEQFF
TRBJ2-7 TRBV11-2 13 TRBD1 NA TGTGCCAGCAGAACGACAGGGGGCTACGAGCAGTACTTC CASRTTGGYEQYF
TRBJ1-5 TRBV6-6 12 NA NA TGTGCCAGCACTGATACGTATCAGCCCCAGCATTTT CASTDTYQPQHF
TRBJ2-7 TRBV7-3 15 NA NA TGTGCCAGCAGCTTATCGGGGACAAAAACCTACGAGCAGTACTTC CASSLSGTKTYEQYF
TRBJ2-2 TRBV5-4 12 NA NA TGTGCCAGCAGCTTCAATGCCGGGGAGCTGTTTTTT CASSFNAGELFF
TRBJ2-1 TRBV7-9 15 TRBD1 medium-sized TGTGCCAGCAGCTTATCGACAGGGTGGGACAATGAGCAGTTCTTC CASSLSTGWDNEQFF
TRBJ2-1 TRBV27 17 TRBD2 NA TGTGCCAGCAGTTTATCGACGACTAGCGGGAGTTCATATGAGCAGTTCTTC CASSLSTTSGSSYEQFF
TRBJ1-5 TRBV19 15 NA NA TGTGCCAGTAAGACTAACCGAGATAGCAATCAGCCCCAGCATTTT CASKTNRDSNQPQHF
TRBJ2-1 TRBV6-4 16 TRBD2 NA TGTGCCAGCAGTGAAACGGGACTAGCGGGAGTAGTAGAGCAGTTCTTC CASSETGLAGVVEQFF
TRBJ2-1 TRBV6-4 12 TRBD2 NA TGTGCCAGCAGGGGAGCGGGATTTGAGCAGTTCTTC CASRGAGFEQFF
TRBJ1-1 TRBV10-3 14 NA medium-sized TGTGCCATCAGTGAGGGGCAACCCTACACTGAAGCTTTCTTT CAISEGQPYTEAFF
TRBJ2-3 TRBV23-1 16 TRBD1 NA TGCGCCAGCAGTCAACCGGGACAGGGAGACACAGATACGCAGTATTTT CASSQPGQGDTDTQYF
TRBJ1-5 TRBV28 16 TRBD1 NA TGTGCCAGCAGTTTATACACAGGGGGCCGTAATCAGCCCCAGCATTTT CASSLYTGGRNQPQHF
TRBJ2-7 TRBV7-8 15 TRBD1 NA TGTGCCAGCAGCTCCTCACAGGGGGTTCGCTACGAGCAGTACTTC CASSSSQGVRYEQYF
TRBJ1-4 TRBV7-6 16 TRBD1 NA TGTGCCAGCAGCTTAAGGGCGGACAGGGGTAATGAAAAACTGTTTTTT CASSLRADRGNEKLFF
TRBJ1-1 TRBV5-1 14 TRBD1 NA TGCGCCAGCAGCTTGGGACAGGGAGTAACTGAAGCTTTCTTT CASSLGQGVTEAFF
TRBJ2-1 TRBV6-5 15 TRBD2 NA TGTGCCAGCACCCTGACTAGCGGGTGGTACAATGAGCAGTTCTTC CASTLTSGWYNEQFF
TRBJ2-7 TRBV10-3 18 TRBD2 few TGTGCCATCAGTGAGTCCAAATTGACTAGCGTTCGCTCCTACGAGCAGTACTTC CAISESKLTSVRSYEQYF
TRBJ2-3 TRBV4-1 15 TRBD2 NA TGCGCCAGCAGCCAAGATGGACTAGCGGGAGATACGCAGTATTTT CASSQDGLAGDTQYF
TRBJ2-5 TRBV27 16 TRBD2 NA TGTGCCAGCAGTCCGGGACTAGCGGGAGTTGGAGAGACCCAGTACTTC CASSPGLAGVGETQYF
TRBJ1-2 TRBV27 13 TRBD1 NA TGTGCCAGCAGTTTGGGGGACAGGGATGGCTACACCTTC CASSLGDRDGYTF
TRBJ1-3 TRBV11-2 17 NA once TGTGCCAGCAGCGAATCGGGGGGTTGGGGGCAGAGAAACACCATATATTTT CASSESGGWGQRNTIYF
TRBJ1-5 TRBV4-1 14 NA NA TGCGCCAGCAGCCAAGAGGGCAGTAATCAGCCCCAGCATTTT CASSQEGSNQPQHF
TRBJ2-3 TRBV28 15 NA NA TGTGCCAGCACCGACGAAACGGGAGGCACAGATACGCAGTATTTT CASTDETGGTDTQYF